One and the same sample provided the 3 T cell receptor beta chains below, sequenced in a study of beta chain features in type 1 diabetes. Findings and limits, study-wide: All four CD4+ subsets of Type 1 diabetes patients contained TCRB CDR3s that were moderately but significantly shorter.

The sequenced template was cDNA made from the entire isolated RNA. Clones were sequenced by immunoSEQ multiplex PCR, and TCRdb holds only the in-frame ones, with some missing. The sample records approximately 140,000 clones, 9% being singletons. Their antigens are not known. The sequenced material came from central memory CD4+ T cells from blood. Receptors were obtained from a man aged 25 to 40 with type 1 diabetes.

V and J are TRBV12-5 and TRBJ2-1, with 10 bases fitting TRBD1. Germline V gene lookup returns CDR1 LGHNT and CDR2 FRNRAP. The CDR3 is 14 amino acids. The V gene end was trimmed by 5 bases and the J gene end by 6 bases; junction bases not matched to a gene: 4. DNA of the CDR3: TGTGCTAGTGGTCACGGACAGGGGGTCAATGAGCAGTTCTTC. Protein product: CASGHGQGVNEQFF.

The chain joins TRBV6-5 to TRBJ2-5, with TRBD1 matching over 7 bases. The trim removed 5 bases at V and 5 bases at J, leaving 5 bases unmatched. The CDR3 loop spans 13 amino acids. From germline, CDR1 is MNHEY and CDR2 SVGAGI. The CDR3 spells CASSGQEIETQYF. In DNA form, the CDR3 reads TGTGCCAGCAGTGGACAGGAGATTGAGACCCAGTACTTC.

The chain employs TRBV2 and TRBJ2-7; tentative D call: TRBD1 (6 bases). The CDR3 has 13 residues. The V gene's germline CDR1 is SNHLY and CDR2 FYNNEI. V was cut by 7 bases and J by 0 bases, with 10 bases left in between. As DNA, the CDR3 is TGTGCCAGCACGGACAGTTACTCCTACGAGCAGTACTTC. This codes for CASTDSYSYEQYF.